The 7 T cell receptor beta chains presented below share a single source sample, sequenced in a study of blood T cell repertoires in COVID-19. Profiling relied on immunoSEQ multiplex PCR, and the TCRdb table lists in-frame clones only, not all of them. In the table there are about 160,000 clones, approximately 80% of which are singletons. The sequencing sample was made of peripheral blood. These receptors all come from a woman in her thirties or forties with COVID-19, enrolled during active disease.

The sample holds a few counts of this clone. The chain employs TRBV30 and TRBJ1-5; D remains ambiguous. Between the trimmed V and J ends, which lost 0 bases and 7 bases, there was a span of 16 bases. This CDR3 comprises 15 residues. CDR1 and CDR2 from the germline V gene are GTSNPN and SVGIG (reference sequence). Here the CDR3 DNA reads TGTGCCTGGAGTGTACCCGGTCCCTTGGGCCAGCCCCAGCATTTT. Residues: CAWSVPGPLGQPQHF.

The rearrangement links TRBV27 to TRBJ2-5; 14 positions match TRBD2. The V gene end was trimmed by 6 bases and the J gene end by 5 bases; junction bases not matched to a gene: 8. This CDR3 region has 16 residues. Germline V gene sequence: CDR1 MNHEY, CDR2 SMNVEV (reference sequence). In DNA, the CDR3 is TGTGCCAGCAGCCCGACAGGGACTAGCGGGAGCGAGACCCAGTACTTC. It codes for CASSPTGTSGSETQYF.

At least ten counts were recorded for this clone. This chain joins TRBV6-4 and TRBJ2-1, with 10 bases that match TRBD2. CDR1 MRHNA and CDR2 SNTAGT come from the germline V gene. V trimming: 5 bases; J trimming: 6 bases; junction bases outside the gene matches: 1. The CDR3 length is 13 residues. The CDR3 DNA reads TGTGCCAGCAGTAGCGGGGGGGCCAATGAGCAGTTCTTC. Translated, it gives CASSSGGANEQFF.

V is TRBV9 and J is TRBJ1-4, with unresolved D. Deletions cut 0 bases from V and 8 bases from J, with 14 bases between. The CDR3 runs to 15 residues. Germline CDR1 reads SGDLS; CDR2 reads YYNGEE. CDR3 protein: CASSVETGSGEKLFF. In DNA form, the CDR3 reads TGTGCCAGCAGCGTAGAAACCGGCTCGGGGGAAAAACTGTTTTTT.

J is TRBJ2-1 and V is TRBV7-3, with TRBD2 matching over 10 bases. Germline lookup yields CDR1 SGHTA and CDR2 FQGTGA. V was clipped by 5 bases and J by 2 bases; unmatched bases: 3. The CDR3 loop spans 15 amino acids. The CDR3 coding sequence is TGTGCCAGCAGCCTTACTAGCGGGACCTACAATGAGCAGTTCTTC. It is translated as CASSLTSGTYNEQFF.

This clone has just a few counts. The chain employs TRBV21-1 and TRBJ2-3; the table names TRBD2, a call not compared with the DNA. TRBV21-1 is a pseudogene locus. The CDR3 is 19 residues long. The CDR3 region is CASSSSCRGVPTGTDTQYF. The DNA for the CDR3 is TGTGCCAGCAGCAGCTCCTGTCGGGGGGTCCCAACGGGCACAGATACGCAGTATTTT.

This clone has a handful of counts. V and J are TRBV2 and TRBJ2-2; D call uncertain. The germline V gene has CDR1 SNHLY and CDR2 FYNNEI. The CDR3 runs to 14 residues. Trimming took off 7 bases at V and 0 bases at J, with 9 bases between the two ends. This chain's CDR3 is CASKQSSNTGELFF. For the CDR3, the DNA is TGTGCCAGCAAACAGAGTTCGAACACCGGGGAGCTGTTTTTT. The whole variable domain, filled in from reference TRBV2 and TRBJ2-2, reads EPEVTQTPSHQVTQMGQEVILRCVPISNHLYFYWYRQILGQKVEFLVSFYNNEISEKSEIFDDQFSVERPDGSNFTLKIRSTKLEDSAMYFCASKQSSNTGELFFGEGSRLTVL.